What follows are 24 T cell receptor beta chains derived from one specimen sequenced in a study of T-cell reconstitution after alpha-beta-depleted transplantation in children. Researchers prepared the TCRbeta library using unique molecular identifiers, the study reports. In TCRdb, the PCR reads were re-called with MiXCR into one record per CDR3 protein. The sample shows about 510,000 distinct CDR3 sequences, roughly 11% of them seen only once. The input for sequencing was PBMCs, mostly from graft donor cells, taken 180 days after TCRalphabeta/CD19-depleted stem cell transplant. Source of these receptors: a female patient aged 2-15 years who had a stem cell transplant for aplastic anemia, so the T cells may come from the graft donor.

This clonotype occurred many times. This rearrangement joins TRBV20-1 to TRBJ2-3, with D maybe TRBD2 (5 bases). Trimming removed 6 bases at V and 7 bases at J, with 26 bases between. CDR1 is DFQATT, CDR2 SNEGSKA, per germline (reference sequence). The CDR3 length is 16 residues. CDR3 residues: CSASPSATPGWNTQYF. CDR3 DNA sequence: TGCAGTGCCAGCCCCTCGGCCACGCCGGGGTGGAATACGCAGTATTTT.

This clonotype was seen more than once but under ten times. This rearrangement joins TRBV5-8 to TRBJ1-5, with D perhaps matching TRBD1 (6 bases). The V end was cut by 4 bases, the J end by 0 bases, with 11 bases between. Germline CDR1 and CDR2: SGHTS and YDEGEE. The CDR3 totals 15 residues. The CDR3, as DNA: TGTGCCAGCAGCCGGACAGTTAATAGCAATCAGCCCCAGCATTTT. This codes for CASSRTVNSNQPQHF.

The CDR3 sequence: CASSESWFGGYAYEQYF. In DNA form, the CDR3 reads TGTGCCAGCAGTGAATCGTGGTTTGGGGGTTATGCCTACGAGCAGTACTTC. The chain recombines TRBV25-1 with TRBJ2-7; D may match TRBD1 or TRBD2 (5 bases each). This CDR3 spans 17 amino acids. CDR1 is MGHDK and CDR2 is SYGVNS in the germline V gene. The V end was cut by 1 base, the J end by 2 bases, with 18 bases between.

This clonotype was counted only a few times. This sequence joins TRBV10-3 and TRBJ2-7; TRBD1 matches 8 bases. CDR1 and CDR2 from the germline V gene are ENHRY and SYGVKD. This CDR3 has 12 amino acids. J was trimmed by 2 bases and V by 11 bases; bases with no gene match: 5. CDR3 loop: CAARTGTYEQYF. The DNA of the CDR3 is TGTGCCGCCAGGACAGGGACCTACGAGCAGTACTTC.

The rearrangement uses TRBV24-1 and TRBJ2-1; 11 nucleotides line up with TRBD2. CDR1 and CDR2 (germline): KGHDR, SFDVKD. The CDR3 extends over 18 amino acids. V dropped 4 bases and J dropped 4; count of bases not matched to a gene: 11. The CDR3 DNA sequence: TGTGCCACCAGTGACACCCCCTCTAGCGGGAGGAAATACAATGAGCAGTTCTTC. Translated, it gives CATSDTPSSGRKYNEQFF.

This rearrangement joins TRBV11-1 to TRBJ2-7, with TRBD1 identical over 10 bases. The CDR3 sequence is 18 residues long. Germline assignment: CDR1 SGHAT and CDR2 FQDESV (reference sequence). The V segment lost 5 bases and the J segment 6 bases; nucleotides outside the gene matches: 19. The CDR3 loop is CASSPGTGVERRIGEQYF. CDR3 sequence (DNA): TGTGCCAGCAGCCCGGGGACAGGGGTCGAGCGGCGGATCGGCGAGCAGTACTTC.

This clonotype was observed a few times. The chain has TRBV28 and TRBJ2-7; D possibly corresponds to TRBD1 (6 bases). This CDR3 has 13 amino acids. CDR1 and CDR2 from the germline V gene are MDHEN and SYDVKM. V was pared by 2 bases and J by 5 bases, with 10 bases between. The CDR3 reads CASSLRGRDEQYF. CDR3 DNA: TGTGCCAGCAGTTTAAGGGGGAGAGACGAGCAGTACTTC.

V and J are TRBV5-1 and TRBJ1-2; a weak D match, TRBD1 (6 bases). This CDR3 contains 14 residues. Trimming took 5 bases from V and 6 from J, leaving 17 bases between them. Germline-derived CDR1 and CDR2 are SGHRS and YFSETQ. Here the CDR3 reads CASRETGLADGYTF. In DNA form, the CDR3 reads TGCGCCAGCAGGGAGACAGGCTTAGCGGATGGCTACACCTTC.

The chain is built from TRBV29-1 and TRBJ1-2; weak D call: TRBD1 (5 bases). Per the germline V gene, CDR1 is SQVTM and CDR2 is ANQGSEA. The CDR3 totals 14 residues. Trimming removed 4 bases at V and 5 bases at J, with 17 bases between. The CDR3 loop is CSVGGGGLRYGYTF. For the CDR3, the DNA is TGCAGCGTTGGCGGTGGGGGTTTACGGTATGGCTACACCTTC.

CDR3 DNA sequence: TGTGCCAGCAGTCCCCCCACTAAGTCACTAGTTGCCAAAAACATTCAGTACTTC. This sequence encodes CASSPPTKSLVAKNIQYF. This rearrangement joins TRBV12-3 or TRBV12-4 to TRBJ2-4; maybe TRBD2 (5 bases). Deletions cut 5 bases from V and 1 base from J, with 21 bases between. The CDR3 is made up of 18 amino acids.

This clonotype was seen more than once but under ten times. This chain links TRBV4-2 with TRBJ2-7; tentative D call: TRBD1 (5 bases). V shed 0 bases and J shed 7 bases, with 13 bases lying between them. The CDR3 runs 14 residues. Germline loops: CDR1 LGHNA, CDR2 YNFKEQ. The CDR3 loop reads CASSQEGVAGEQYF. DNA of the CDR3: TGTGCCAGCAGCCAAGAAGGGGTGGCAGGGGAGCAGTACTTC.

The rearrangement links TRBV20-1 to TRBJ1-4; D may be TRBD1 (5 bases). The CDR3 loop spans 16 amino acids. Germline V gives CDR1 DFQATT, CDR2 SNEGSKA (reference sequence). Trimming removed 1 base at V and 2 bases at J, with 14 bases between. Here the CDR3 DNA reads TGCAGTGCTAGAGCACTCGGGGGTTCTACTAATGAAAAACTGTTTTTT. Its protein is CSARALGGSTNEKLFF.

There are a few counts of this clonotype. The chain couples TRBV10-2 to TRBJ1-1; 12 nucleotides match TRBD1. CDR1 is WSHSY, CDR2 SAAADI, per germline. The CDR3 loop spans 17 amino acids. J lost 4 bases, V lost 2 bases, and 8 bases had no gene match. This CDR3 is CASSETLRDRGRTEAFF. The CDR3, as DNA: TGCGCCAGCAGTGAGACGCTCCGGGACAGGGGGCGCACTGAAGCTTTCTTT.

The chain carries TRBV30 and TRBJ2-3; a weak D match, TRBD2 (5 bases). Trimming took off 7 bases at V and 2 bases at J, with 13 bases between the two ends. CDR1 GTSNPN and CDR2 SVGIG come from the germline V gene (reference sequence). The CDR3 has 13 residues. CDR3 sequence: CASKQRNTDTQYF. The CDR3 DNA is TGTGCCTCAAAGCAGCGGAACACAGATACGCAGTATTTT.

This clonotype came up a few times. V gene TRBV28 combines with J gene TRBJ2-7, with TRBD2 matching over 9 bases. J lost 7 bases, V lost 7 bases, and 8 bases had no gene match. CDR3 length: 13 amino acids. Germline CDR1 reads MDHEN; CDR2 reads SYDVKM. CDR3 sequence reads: CASKLTSGLEQYF. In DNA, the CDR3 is TGTGCCAGCAAATTGACTAGCGGTCTTGAGCAGTACTTC. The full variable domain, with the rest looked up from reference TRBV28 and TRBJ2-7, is DVKVTQSSRYLVKRTGEKVFLECVQDMDHENMFWYRQDPGLGLRLIYFSYDVKMKEKGDIPEGYSVSREKKERFSLILESASTNQTSMYLCASKLTSGLEQYFGPGTRLTVT.

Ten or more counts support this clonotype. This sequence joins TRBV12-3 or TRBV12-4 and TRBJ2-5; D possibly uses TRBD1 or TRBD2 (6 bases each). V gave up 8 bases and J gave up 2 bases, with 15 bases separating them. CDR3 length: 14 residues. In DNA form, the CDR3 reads TGTGCCAGCGCCAAGAGGGGGAGGCAAGAGACCCAGTACTTC. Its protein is CASAKRGRQETQYF.

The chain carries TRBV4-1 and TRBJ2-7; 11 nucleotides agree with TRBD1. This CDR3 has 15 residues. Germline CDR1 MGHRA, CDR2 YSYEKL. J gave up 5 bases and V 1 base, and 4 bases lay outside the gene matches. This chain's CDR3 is CASSQGGTGGHEQYF. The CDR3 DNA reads TGCGCCAGCAGCCAAGGGGGGACAGGGGGTCACGAGCAGTACTTC.

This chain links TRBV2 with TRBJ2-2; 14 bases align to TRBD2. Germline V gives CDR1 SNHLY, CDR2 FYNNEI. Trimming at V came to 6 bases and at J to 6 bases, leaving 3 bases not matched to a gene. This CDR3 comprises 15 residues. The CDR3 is CASRGLAGAAGELFF. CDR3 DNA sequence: TGTGCCAGCAGGGGACTAGCGGGAGCTGCCGGGGAGCTGTTTTTT.

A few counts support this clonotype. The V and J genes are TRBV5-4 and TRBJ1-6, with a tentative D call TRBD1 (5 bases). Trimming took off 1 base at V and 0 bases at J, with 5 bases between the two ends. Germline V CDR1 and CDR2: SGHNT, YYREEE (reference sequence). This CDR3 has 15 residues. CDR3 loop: CASSLQGSYNSPLHF. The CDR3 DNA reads TGTGCCAGCAGCTTGCAGGGCTCCTATAATTCACCCCTCCACTTT.

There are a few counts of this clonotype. CDR3 in amino acids: CASSLGAPSTRGEKLFF. The CDR3 coding sequence is TGTGCCAGCAGCCTGGGAGCCCCATCTACTAGGGGGGAAAAACTGTTTTTT. The chain carries TRBV7-9 and TRBJ1-4; tentative D call: TRBD1 (6 bases). V lost 5 bases and J 8 bases, leaving 24 bases between the germline ends. Germline CDR1 SEHNR, CDR2 FQNEAQ (reference sequence). CDR3 length: 17 residues. The variable domain in full, completed from reference TRBV7-9 and TRBJ1-4, reads DTGVSQNPRHKITKRGQNVTFRCDPISEHNRLYWYRQTLGQGPEFLTYFQNEAQLEKSRLLSDRFSAERPKGSFSTLEIQRTEQGDSAMYLCASSLGAPSTRGEKLFFGSGTQLSVL.

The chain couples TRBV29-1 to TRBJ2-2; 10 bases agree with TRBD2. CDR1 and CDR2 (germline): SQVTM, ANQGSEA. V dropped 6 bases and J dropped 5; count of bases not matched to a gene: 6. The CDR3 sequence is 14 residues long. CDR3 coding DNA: TGCAGCGTCCGCGGGACTAGCGCGACCGGGGAGCTGTTTTTT. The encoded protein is CSVRGTSATGELFF.

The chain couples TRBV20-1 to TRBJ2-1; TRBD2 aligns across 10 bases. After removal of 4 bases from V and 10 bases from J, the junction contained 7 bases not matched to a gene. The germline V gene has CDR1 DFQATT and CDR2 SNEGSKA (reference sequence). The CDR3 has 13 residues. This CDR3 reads CSAIAGGYEEQFF. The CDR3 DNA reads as TGCAGTGCTATAGCGGGAGGATACGAAGAGCAGTTCTTC.

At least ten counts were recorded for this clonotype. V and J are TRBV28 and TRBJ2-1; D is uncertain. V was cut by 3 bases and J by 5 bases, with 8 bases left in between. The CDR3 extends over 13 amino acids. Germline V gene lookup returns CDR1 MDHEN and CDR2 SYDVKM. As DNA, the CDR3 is TGTGCCAGCAGTTTTGTGGGCAACAATGAGCAGTTCTTC. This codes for CASSFVGNNEQFF.

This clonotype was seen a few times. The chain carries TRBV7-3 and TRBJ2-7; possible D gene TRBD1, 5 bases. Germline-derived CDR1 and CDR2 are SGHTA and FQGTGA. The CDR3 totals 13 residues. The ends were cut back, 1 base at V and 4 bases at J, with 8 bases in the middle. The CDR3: CASSLNRGYEQYF. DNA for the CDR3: TGTGCCAGCAGCTTAAATAGGGGATACGAGCAGTACTTC.